A selection of T cell receptor beta chains follows, all from one sample in a study of blood T cell repertoires in COVID-19. TCRdb keeps only in-frame clones here, not all; method: immunoSEQ multiplex PCR. Counted here are some 400,000 clones, 75% to 90% occurring once; the ten biggest clones make up about 1.1%. Sequencing was performed on PBMCs or T cells enriched from blood (not recorded which). These receptors were collected from a man aged 25 to 40 who had recovered from COVID-19. Each CDR3 is given without its conserved first and last residue. The order of the fields is CDR3 protein, J gene, V gene, clone size. Clone size, where shown, is once, few, many, or a class for clones that have expanded.

CDR3: ASSFPGGAGNGYT
J: TRBJ1-2
V: TRBV7-9
size: -

CDR3: ACRQGNNSPLH
J: TRBJ1-6
V: TRBV19
size: -

CDR3: ASTKLADVQETQY
J: TRBJ2-5
V: TRBV6-5
size: -

CDR3: ASSLPIAYNTGELF
J: TRBJ2-2
V: TRBV5-1
size: -

CDR3: ASIAPGGRTGELF
J: TRBJ2-2
V: TRBV6-5
size: -

CDR3: ASRRRETGELF
J: TRBJ2-2
V: TRBV7-8
size: -

CDR3: ASSTSGRTDTQY
J: TRBJ2-3
V: TRBV28
size: -

CDR3: ASTVGVAIGEQF
J: TRBJ2-1
V: TRBV12-5
size: -

CDR3: ASSVAEGGRAIN
J: TRBJ2-7
V: TRBV9
size: once

CDR3: ASSQGQGWNSPLH
J: TRBJ1-6
V: TRBV3-1/TRBV3-2
size: once

CDR3: AWRRQEDTEAF
J: TRBJ1-1
V: TRBV30
size: -

CDR3: ASSLDTNTEAF
J: TRBJ1-1
V: TRBV18
size: -

CDR3: ASSLVPGSVGELF
J: TRBJ2-2
V: TRBV7-9
size: -

CDR3: ASSQAGIPGHEQY
J: TRBJ2-7
V: TRBV3-1/TRBV3-2
size: -

CDR3: ASSLTGSSYEQY
J: TRBJ2-7
V: TRBV27
size: -

CDR3: ASSSGHLQETQY
J: TRBJ2-5
V: TRBV6-5
size: once

CDR3: ASAGTSLGEQY
J: TRBJ2-7
V: TRBV2
size: -

CDR3: ASSLASPSGGYEQY
J: TRBJ2-7
V: TRBV28
size: -

CDR3: ASSEIARGGFSPLH
J: TRBJ1-6
V: TRBV6-1
size: -

CDR3: ASSLAQETQY
J: TRBJ2-5
V: TRBV11-2
size: -

CDR3: ASSEWAHSGESEAF
J: TRBJ1-1
V: TRBV6-1
size: -

CDR3: ASSFRQGARELF
J: TRBJ2-2
V: TRBV27
size: -

CDR3: ASSLGMGGLNGYT
J: TRBJ1-2
V: TRBV28
size: -

CDR3: ASTQGHPNTGELF
J: TRBJ2-2
V: TRBV4-1
size: -

CDR3: ASSPLENEKLF
J: TRBJ1-4
V: TRBV18
size: -

CDR3: ASSKRDYNEQF
J: TRBJ2-1
V: TRBV27
size: -

CDR3: ASSQDPSGRRYEQY
J: TRBJ2-7
V: TRBV3-1/TRBV3-2
size: -

CDR3: AWLTRRGEQY
J: TRBJ2-7
V: TRBV30
size: -

CDR3: ASSLVPQGPKVEQY
J: TRBJ2-7
V: TRBV7-9
size: -

CDR3: ASGPRVTEY
J: TRBJ2-3
V: TRBV12-5
size: -

CDR3: ASNGRPTDQPQH
J: TRBJ1-5
V: TRBV27
size: -

CDR3: ASCSGTATGNTIY
J: TRBJ1-3
V: TRBV18
size: -

CDR3: ASFRRGAGEKLF
J: TRBJ1-4
V: TRBV28
size: -

CDR3: ASSLQVSTDTQY
J: TRBJ2-3
V: TRBV11-2
size: many

CDR3: ASSLGGAGYGYT
J: TRBJ1-2
V: TRBV28
size: -

CDR3: ASSLEGAYGYT
J: TRBJ1-2
V: TRBV5-4
size: once

CDR3: ASSPGGYMNTEAF
J: TRBJ1-1
V: TRBV5-4
size: -

CDR3: ASSWQGVKTGELF
J: TRBJ2-2
V: TRBV18
size: -